These T cell receptor beta chains were read from a single sample in a study of T cells in Graves' hyperthyroidism and ophthalmopathy. From the multiplex PCR reads, TCRdb called clonotypes with MiXCR, one entry per CDR3 protein. The table lists more than 300,000 distinct CDR3 sequences, over 11% of them singletons, with around 10% in the top ten. The specimen sequenced was blood. The receptor source for this set is a woman in her sixties with Graves' hyperthyroidism. The CDR3 runs from the conserved cysteine through the conserved F or W. The D gene is left open where the match is weak. The size entry is marked missing in some rows and otherwise reads once, few, many or a size class.

d_call,v_call,clone_size,j_call,cdr3_nt,cdr3_aa
TRBD1,TRBV5-1,.,TRBJ1-1,TGCGCCAGCAGCGTTCCGGGACAGGGGGCGGACACTGAAGCTTTCTTT,CASSVPGQGADTEAFF
.,TRBV7-9,few,TRBJ2-3,TGTGCCAGCAGCGACTCCCGGGACTCCATAGGGCGTACGCAGTATTTT,CASSDSRDSIGRTQYF
TRBD1,TRBV24-1,few,TRBJ1-5,TGTGCCACCAGTGAGAGCCGGGACAGGGTCGATCAGCCCCAGCATTTT,CATSESRDRVDQPQHF
TRBD2,TRBV20-1,many,TRBJ2-7,TGCAGTGCTAGTTCCGGACTAGCGGGGGAGCAGTACTTC,CSASSGLAGEQYF
.,TRBV18,many,TRBJ2-5,TGTGCCAGCTCACCAAGGGGATTGGAGACCCAGTACTTC,CASSPRGLETQYF
TRBD2,TRBV7-2,many,TRBJ2-7,TGTGCCAGCACCCAAGGGGGACTAGTAAGCGAGCAGTACTTC,CASTQGGLVSEQYF
TRBD2,TRBV4-2,few,TRBJ2-7,TGTGCCAGCAGCCAAGTCACGTCCGTTGGACTAGCGGGAGCCTACGAGCAGTACTTC,CASSQVTSVGLAGAYEQYF
TRBD1,TRBV18,.,TRBJ1-5,TGTGCCAGCTCACCGACGGGACAGGGCACTCAGCCCCAGCATTTT,CASSPTGQGTQPQHF
.,TRBV19,.,TRBJ1-1,TGTGCCAGTAGTATAGTGGGGGGTAACACTGAAGCTTTCTTT,CASSIVGGNTEAFF
TRBD2,TRBV9,.,TRBJ2-1,TGTGCCAGCAGCCGACTAGCGGGAGAGGGTGAGCAGTTCTTC,CASSRLAGEGEQFF
.,TRBV10-3,many,TRBJ2-5,TGTGCCACACCTTTCCAAGAGACCCAGTACTTC,CATPFQETQYF
TRBD2,TRBV6-1,many,TRBJ2-3,TGTGCCAGCAGGCGCTCGACTAGCGGGAGCTCAGATACGCAGTATTTT,CASRRSTSGSSDTQYF
TRBD1,TRBV6-1,many,TRBJ2-3,TGTGCCAGCAGGGTCCGGGACAGGGGGTATGATACGCAGTATTTT,CASRVRDRGYDTQYF
TRBD1,TRBV5-1,many,TRBJ1-1,TGCGCCAGCAGCTGGGGGGGACAGTTTCCGAACACTGAAGCTTTCTTT,CASSWGGQFPNTEAFF
.,TRBV15,few,TRBJ2-5,TGTGCCACCAGCACAGGGGACCAAGAGACCCAGTACTTC,CATSTGDQETQYF
.,TRBV30,many,TRBJ1-1,TGTGCCTGGAGGATCGCCATGAACACTGAAGCTTTCTTT,CAWRIAMNTEAFF
TRBD1,TRBV7-8,many,TRBJ2-3,TGTGCCAGCAGCACCACCTGGGACAGGGTGACAGATACGCAGTATTTT,CASSTTWDRVTDTQYF
.,TRBV20-1,many,TRBJ2-5,TGCAGTGCGGTCGACGGTCAAGAGACCCAGTACTTC,CSAVDGQETQYF
TRBD1,TRBV6-2/TRBV6-3,.,TRBJ2-2,TGTGCCAGCAGTTCAACGGGACAGAAAACCGGGGAGCTGTTTTTT,CASSSTGQKTGELFF
.,TRBV11-2,many,TRBJ2-1,TGTGCCAGCAGCTTAGATCTCCCTGAGCAGTTCTTC,CASSLDLPEQFF
.,TRBV5-1,.,TRBJ1-1,TGCGCCAGCAGCTTGTCTTCTCCTAACACTGAAGCTTTCTTT,CASSLSSPNTEAFF
.,TRBV7-8,many,TRBJ2-7,TGTGCCAGCAGCTTACGATACAAGGAAACTTCCTACGAGCAGTACTTC,CASSLRYKETSYEQYF
.,TRBV30,many,TRBJ1-1,TGTGCCTGGAGTGGGTACACTGAAGCTTTCTTT,CAWSGYTEAFF
.,TRBV28,many,TRBJ1-3,TGTGCCAGCAGTCTCCACGTGTGGGGGGCTGGAAACACCATATATTTT,CASSLHVWGAGNTIYF
TRBD1,TRBV10-3,.,TRBJ2-7,TGTGCCACGGGACAGGCGAACGAGCAGTACTTC,CATGQANEQYF
TRBD2,TRBV9,few,TRBJ2-5,TGTGCCAGCAGTAAGACTAGCGGGAGATCAGAGACCCAGTACTTC,CASSKTSGRSETQYF
.,TRBV5-6,.,TRBJ1-1,TGTGCCAGCACCCCCTCCGGGGGCGGCAGGAACACTGAAGCTTTCTTT,CASTPSGGGRNTEAFF
TRBD1,TRBV20-1,few,TRBJ1-6,TGCAGTGCTCCGGGGGGGACAGGGGTTAGAAGAGGTTCACCCCTCCACTTT,CSAPGGTGVRRGSPLHF
.,TRBV7-4,many,TRBJ2-2,TGTGCCAGCAGCTTACGCCGCTTGGGAACGGACACCGGGGAGCTGTTTTTT,CASSLRRLGTDTGELFF
TRBD2,TRBV7-6,many,TRBJ2-1,TGTGCCAGCAGCTTAAATCCGGGACTAGCGGGAGAGGTTACGTACAATGAGCAGTTCTTC,CASSLNPGLAGEVTYNEQFF
TRBD1,TRBV2,many,TRBJ2-7,TGTGCCAGCAGAGCCGGGACAGGGAAGACCTACGAGCAGTACTTC,CASRAGTGKTYEQYF
.,TRBV11-2,.,TRBJ2-7,TGTGCCAGCAGCTCGACAGTCCTCTACGAGCAGTACTTC,CASSSTVLYEQYF
.,TRBV7-9,many,TRBJ2-3,TGTGCCAGCAGCTTATCCGGATCCTCGCGGGGAGCTGGTACGCAGTATTTT,CASSLSGSSRGAGTQYF
.,TRBV12-3/TRBV12-4,.,TRBJ1-1,TGTGCCAGCTCGGCGGGGCCCGCAAGGGAAGCTTTCTTT,CASSAGPAREAFF
.,TRBV7-9,.,TRBJ2-2,TGTGCCAGCAGCTCCGGTTTCTCCCCGAAGGTCACCGGGGAGCTGTTTTTT,CASSSGFSPKVTGELFF
TRBD2,TRBV12-5,few,TRBJ2-2,TGTGTTAGTGGTCTCGGGACTAGATCCACCGGGGAGCTGTTTTTT,CVSGLGTRSTGELFF
.,TRBV18,many,TRBJ2-7,TGTGCCAGCTCACTGACGGACACCACCAGACTGGTTCCCTACGAGCAGTACTTC,CASSLTDTTRLVPYEQYF
.,TRBV19,many,TRBJ1-2,TGTGCCAGTACCGACGACAGCCACCCCCTTGGAGGCACCTTC,CASTDDSHPLGGTF
.,TRBV29-1,.,TRBJ2-2,TGCAGCGTCGAGGCTAGCGCTAACACCGGGGAGCTGTTTTTT,CSVEASANTGELFF
TRBD2,TRBV27,.,TRBJ2-1,TGTGCCAGCAGTCTAAGAGGGACTACTAATGAGCAGTTCTTC,CASSLRGTTNEQFF
TRBD2,TRBV10-1,.,TRBJ2-1,TGCGCCAGCAGTGAGGCAGGACTAGCGGGAGCTGGTGAGCAGTTCTTC,CASSEAGLAGAGEQFF
TRBD1,TRBV2,few,TRBJ1-1,TGTGCCAGAGCATTACAGGGGGACACTGAAGCTTTCTTT,CARALQGDTEAFF
.,TRBV20-1,many,TRBJ2-3,TGCAGTGCTAGAGATCAGGAGCGAGGGGGAGCGGCCACAGATACGCAGTATTTT,CSARDQERGGAATDTQYF
.,TRBV19,.,TRBJ1-5,TGTGCCAGTAACATGTGGGACTTAATGAGCAATCAGCCCCAGCATTTT,CASNMWDLMSNQPQHF
TRBD1,TRBV10-3,once,TRBJ2-1,TGTGCCATCAGTGAGGGGACAGGGGAACAATACTACGAGCAGTTCTTC,CAISEGTGEQYYEQFF
TRBD1,TRBV27,many,TRBJ2-7,TGTGCCAGCAGTCCACGGACAGGGTCACACGAGCAGTACTTC,CASSPRTGSHEQYF
.,TRBV18,many,TRBJ2-1,TGTGCCAGCTCCACCAGAAGGGATTCCTACAATGAGCAGTTCTTC,CASSTRRDSYNEQFF
.,TRBV11-2,many,TRBJ1-1,TGTGCCAGCAGTACGTTGAACACTGAAGCTTTCTTT,CASSTLNTEAFF
.,TRBV5-1,many,TRBJ2-2,TGCGCCAGCAGCTCTCGCTTGGAAACGAGGGTGGCCGGGGAGCTGTTTTTT,CASSSRLETRVAGELFF
TRBD2,TRBV30,.,TRBJ2-7,TGTGCCTGGAGTGCACTTAGCGGGAGGGCCGACGAGCAGTACTTC,CAWSALSGRADEQYF
.,TRBV11-3,.,TRBJ2-1,TGTGCCAGCAGCTTGGAACAGGGCTATGAGCAGTTCTTC,CASSLEQGYEQFF
.,TRBV24-1,.,TRBJ2-2,TGTGCCACCAGTGCGAGGCTTTTCACCGGGGAGCTGTTTTTT,CATSARLFTGELFF
.,TRBV20-1,few,TRBJ2-5,TGCAGTGCTAGAGCGGCAGGACAAGGGACCCAGTACTTC,CSARAAGQGTQYF
.,TRBV29-1,many,TRBJ2-3,TGCAGCGTTGAAGAAAAGGATACGCAGTATTTT,CSVEEKDTQYF
TRBD1,TRBV10-3,few,TRBJ2-2,TGTGCCACCCAAGGGACAGGGCTCAACACCGGGGAGCTGTTTTTT,CATQGTGLNTGELFF
.,TRBV7-8,many,TRBJ2-3,TGTGCCAGCAGCTTAAGGGGATCTAGCACAGATACGCAGTATTTT,CASSLRGSSTDTQYF
.,TRBV12-3/TRBV12-4,many,TRBJ1-1,TGTGCCAGCAGTCCCGACCGGCAGGCGGTGGCTGAAGCTTTCTTT,CASSPDRQAVAEAFF